What follows are 22 T cell receptor beta chains derived from one specimen sequenced in a study of CD8+CD57+ T cells in acquired aplastic anemia. TCR beta VDJ combinations and CDR3 sequences were profiled from genomic DNA. Each CDR3 protein gets one entry after TCRdb re-called the reads with MiXCR. The table lists 160,000 or so distinct CDR3 sequences, roughly 48% of them singletons. Patients picked for sequencing had shown CD8+CD57+ cell expansion detected by flow cytometry. Input material: sorted CD4+, CD8+, or CD8+CD57+ T cells (not recorded which) from PBMCs. These receptors all stem from a human donor with aplastic anemia.

This clonotype was counted at least ten times. V is TRBV9 and J is TRBJ2-3, with 9 positions matching TRBD1. Germline lookup yields CDR1 SGDLS and CDR2 YYNGEE. V was clipped by 3 bases and J by 2 bases; unmatched bases: 10. The CDR3 length is 17 residues. The CDR3 nucleotides read TGTGCCAGCAGCGACCACCCCGGGACAGGGAACACAGATACGCAGTATTTT. Amino acid sequence: CASSDHPGTGNTDTQYF. The entire variable domain, with the rest obtained from reference TRBV9 and TRBJ2-3, is as follows: DSGVTQTPKHLITATGQRVTLRCSPRSGDLSVYWYQQSLDQGLQFLIQYYNGEERAKGNILERFSAQQFPDLHSELNLSSLELGDSALYFCASSDHPGTGNTDTQYFGPGTRLTVL.

With regard to this clonotype: Relative to the germline gene, one junction end is altered; a read error may explain this. V gene TRBV2 combines with J gene TRBJ1-2; D is unresolved. CDR3 length: 12 amino acids. Germline values: CDR1 SNHLY, CDR2 FYNNEI. The CDR3 bases are TGTGCAAGCAGTGTACGGGCAGCCGGCTACGCCTTC. This encodes CASSVRAAGYAF.

The chain links TRBV19 to TRBJ1-4; D is undetermined. Germline V CDR1 and CDR2: LNHDA, SQIVND (reference sequence). The length of the CDR3 is 14 residues. Trimming removed 6 bases from V and 5 bases from J, with 13 bases in between. CDR3 nucleotide sequence: TGTGCCAGTAGGAAAACAGAACACAATGAAAAACTGTTTTTT. It codes for CASRKTEHNEKLFF.

There are many counts of this clonotype. The chain employs TRBV20-1 and TRBJ2-7; tentatively, D is TRBD2 (5 bases). Trimming cost V 6 bases and J 6 bases, with 15 bases left between them. The germline gives CDR1 DFQATT, CDR2 SNEGSKA (reference sequence). The CDR3 consists of 12 residues. CDR3 amino acids: CSARVTEVEQYV. In nucleotides, the CDR3 is TGCAGTGCCCGAGTCACGGAGGTCGAGCAGTACGTC.

This rearrangement joins TRBV10-3 to TRBJ1-2; unclear D gene. Germline assignment: CDR1 ENHRY and CDR2 SYGVKD. V was clipped by 5 bases and J by 11 bases, with 12 bases between them. The CDR3 extends over 11 amino acids. The CDR3 reads CAISSSGSYTF. CDR3 nucleotide sequence: TGTGCCATCAGTTCCTCCGGGAGTTACACCTTC.

This clonotype was detected many times. The junction and the germline gene differ at one end; a read error may be behind it. This chain links TRBV2 with TRBJ2-3, with 7 bases fitting TRBD1. Germline V gene sequence: CDR1 SNHLY, CDR2 FYNNEI. The CDR3 is 13 residues long. CDR3 sequence (DNA): TGTGCCAGCACGGGACAGAACACAGATGCGCAGTATTTT. Translation gives CASTGQNTDAQYF.

There are a few counts of this clonotype. This CDR3 is missing its conserved last phenylalanine or tryptophan, likely due to a read error. Because the CDR3's place on the DNA is in doubt, the DNA is left out and the CDR3 is given as listed by TCRdb. This chain links TRBV10-3 with TRBJ1-2. Both ends counted, the CDR3 spans 12 residues. Germline V gives CDR1 ENHRY, CDR2 SYGVKD. Here the CDR3 reads CAASVDGGGYAL.

This clonotype showed up just a few times. The V call is TRBV20-1, the J call TRBJ1-6, with TRBD1 as a possible D gene (6 bases). The V end was cut by 6 bases, the J end by 7 bases, with 19 bases between. Germline-derived CDR1 and CDR2 are DFQATT and SNEGSKA (reference sequence). The CDR3 covers 15 residues. The CDR3 region has the DNA TGCAGTGCCCGCCCAACAGGGACGACGAATTCACCCCTCCACTTT. Its protein product is CSARPTGTTNSPLHF.

There are a few counts of this clonotype. The chain is built from TRBV10-3 and TRBJ2-7; 8 bases line up with TRBD2. Germline CDR1 reads ENHRY; CDR2 reads SYGVKD. V shed 0 bases and J 7 bases; nucleotides not matched to a gene: 8. The CDR3 totals 15 residues. CDR3 amino acids: CAISESQAGVGEQYF. In DNA form, the CDR3 reads TGTGCCATCAGTGAGTCTCAAGCGGGAGTTGGGGAGCAGTACTTC.

J is TRBJ2-5 and V is TRBV15; D remains ambiguous. The CDR3 length is 14 residues. CDR1 LNHNV and CDR2 YYDKDF come from the germline V gene (reference sequence). V dropped 0 bases and J dropped 2 bases, with 7 bases sitting between them. Here the CDR3 reads CATSRDRAQETQYF. CDR3 DNA sequence: TGTGCCACCAGCAGAGATCGGGCTCAAGAGACCCAGTACTTC.

This clonotype was counted a few times. The rearrangement uses TRBV6-5 and TRBJ2-7; TRBD1 agrees at 8 bases. The V and J ends lost 2 bases and 3 bases, in that order; junction bases with no gene match: 6. The CDR3 length is 15 residues. CDR1 and CDR2 from the germline V gene are MNHEY and SVGAGI. Written as DNA, the CDR3 is TGTGCCAGCAGTTACGGACAGGGCCATCTCTACGAGCAGTACTTC. It yields the protein CASSYGQGHLYEQYF.

This clonotype was seen more than once but under ten times. This chain connects TRBV6-2 or TRBV6-3 to TRBJ1-1; D is ambiguous. V lost 7 bases and J lost 0, with 9 bases in between. Germline assignment: CDR1 MNHEY and CDR2 SVGEGT. The CDR3 is 13 residues long. The CDR3 loop reads CASTMDLNTEAFF. Written as DNA, the CDR3 is TGTGCCAGCACCATGGACCTGAACACTGAAGCTTTCTTT.

V gene TRBV5-6 combines with J gene TRBJ1-6, with D maybe TRBD1 (5 bases). Germline CDR1 and CDR2: SGHDT and YYEEEE. This CDR3 spans 14 amino acids. V lost 1 base, J lost 10 bases, and 12 bases lay in between. The CDR3 nucleotides read TGTGCCAGCAGCTTGCAGGGCCCGGGCTCACCCCTCCACTTT. Its protein product is CASSLQGPGSPLHF.

The sample holds many counts of this clonotype. This chain connects TRBV20-1 to TRBJ1-5; 9 bases align to TRBD1. CDR3 size: 15 residues. Trimming at V came to 2 bases and at J to 6 bases, leaving 8 bases not matched to a gene. Germline assignment: CDR1 DFQATT and CDR2 SNEGSKA (reference sequence). CDR3 bases: TGCAGTGCTAGACCACTACAGGGGGCCGTTCAGCCCCAGCATTTT. Its translation is CSARPLQGAVQPQHF.

This clonotype was observed at least ten times. The chain is built from TRBV14 and TRBJ1-2; D is unclear. Trimming pared 1 base from V and 8 bases from J, leaving 17 bases between. Germline values: CDR1 SGHDN, CDR2 FVKESK. The CDR3 length is 15 residues. The CDR3 loop reads CASSQAFIGAGGYTF. The CDR3 DNA sequence: TGTGCCAGCAGCCAAGCCTTTATTGGCGCGGGCGGCTACACCTTC.

This clonotype was found many times. The CDR3 region is CASSKPGQDNYGYTF. The CDR3 bases are TGTGCCAGCAGTAAACCGGGACAGGATAACTATGGCTACACCTTC. The V call is TRBV2, the J call TRBJ1-2; 8 nucleotides align to TRBD1. This CDR3 has 15 amino acids. The trim removed 5 bases at V and 1 base at J, leaving 6 bases unmatched. The germline V gene encodes CDR1 SNHLY and CDR2 FYNNEI. Drawing the rest from reference TRBV2 and TRBJ1-2, the complete variable domain is EPEVTQTPSHQVTQMGQEVILRCVPISNHLYFYWYRQILGQKVEFLVSFYNNEISEKSEIFDDQFSVERPDGSNFTLKIRSTKLEDSAMYFCASSKPGQDNYGYTFGSGTRLTVV.

The chain couples TRBV5-1 to TRBJ1-1, with TRBD1 as a possible D gene (5 bases). Germline CDR1 SGHRS, CDR2 YFSETQ. The V end lost 5 bases, the J end lost 1 base, and 15 bases lay between the germline ends. This CDR3 region has 15 residues. The CDR3 DNA reads as TGCGCCAGCAGTCCCGGGACGGCAACGAACACTGAAGCTTTCTTT. It is translated as CASSPGTATNTEAFF. The whole variable domain, filled in from reference TRBV5-1 and TRBJ1-1, reads KAGVTQTPRYLIKTRGQQVTLSCSPISGHRSVSWYQQTPGQGLQFLFEYFSETQRNKGNFPGRFSGRQFSNSRSEMNVSTLELGDSALYLCASSPGTATNTEAFFGQGTRLTVV.

V is TRBV11-2 and J is TRBJ2-3; D not certain. The CDR3 length is 14 residues. Germline V lookup: CDR1 SGHAT, CDR2 FQNNGV. V lost 2 bases and J lost 5, with 11 bases in between. CDR3 sequence reads: CASSLSVAGDTQYF. The CDR3 nucleotides read TGTGCCAGCAGCTTAAGTGTCGCAGGAGATACGCAGTATTTT.

The V call is TRBV6-2 or TRBV6-3, the J call TRBJ1-6, with a tentative D call TRBD1 (6 bases). Between the trimmed V and J ends, which lost 4 bases and 10 bases, there was a span of 23 bases. This CDR3 has 17 residues. Germline V CDR1 and CDR2: MNHEY, SVGEGT. The CDR3 DNA reads as TGTGCCAGCAGTTTTGTGGATACAGGGATCCCTCGGTCACCCCTCCACTTT. Translated, it gives CASSFVDTGIPRSPLHF.

This clonotype has at least ten counts. The rearrangement uses TRBV10-2 and TRBJ1-2, with 8 bases identical to TRBD1. The CDR3 has 14 amino acids. V gave up 5 bases and J gave up 2 bases; unmatched junction bases: 4. Germline V gene lookup returns CDR1 WSHSY and CDR2 SAAADI. This CDR3 reads CASSPQGGNYGYTF. The CDR3 region has the DNA TGCGCCAGCAGTCCACAGGGGGGGAACTATGGCTACACCTTC.

This clonotype was recorded many times. The rearrangement joins TRBV6-2 or TRBV6-3 to TRBJ2-7, with D uncertain. The germline V and J ends were trimmed by 4 bases and 7 bases, with 11 bases remaining between them. CDR3 length: 12 residues. CDR1 and CDR2 (germline): MNHEY, SVGEGT. Here the CDR3 reads CASSLVSREQYF. The CDR3, as DNA: TGTGCCAGCAGTTTGGTGTCTCGTGAGCAGTACTTC.

This clonotype was recorded many times. The J gene is TRBJ2-2, the V gene TRBV20-1, with D possibly being TRBD1 (6 bases). Per the germline V gene, CDR1 is DFQATT and CDR2 is SNEGSKA (reference sequence). V shed 3 bases and J shed 7 bases, with 15 bases lying between them. CDR3 length equals 14 residues. The DNA of the CDR3 is TGCAGTGCTAGCCGCCCAGGGGCTGGCGGGGAGCTGTTTTTT. It specifies CSASRPGAGGELFF.